This passage covers 15 T cell receptor beta chains from one sample sequenced in a study of T-cell memory formation after mild COVID-19. TCRdb ran MiXCR on the 5' RACE reads and lists one entry per CDR3 protein. The sample holds around 430,000 distinct CDR3 sequences, about 17% seen once. Sequencing used PBMCs or a T cell subset sorted from them (not recorded which). All receptors come from a man in his late teens or twenties who had mild COVID-19 (a few samples of this study predate the infection). Cell type and time point are not known.

The rearrangement uses TRBV7-9 and TRBJ1-3; no firm D call. V lost 6 bases to trimming and J lost 4 bases, with 16 bases between them. This CDR3 region has 15 residues. CDR1 is SEHNR, CDR2 FQNEAQ, per germline (reference sequence). The CDR3: CASSDPKGLGNTIYF. CDR3 nucleotides: TGTGCCAGCAGTGACCCGAAGGGTTTGGGAAACACCATATATTTT.

This rearrangement joins TRBV5-1 to TRBJ2-1; TRBD2 matches at 12 bases. Germline V CDR1 and CDR2: SGHRS, YFSETQ. Germline trimming cut 3 bases from V and 6 bases from J; bases unmatched to any gene: 4. The length of the CDR3 is 15 residues. In nucleotides, the CDR3 is TGCGCCAGCAGCTCCCAACTAGCGGGGGGCAATGAGCAGTTCTTC. Protein product: CASSSQLAGGNEQFF.

This clonotype turned up a few times. The chain recombines TRBV27 with TRBJ2-1; maybe TRBD2 (6 bases). Per germline, CDR1 MNHEY and CDR2 SMNVEV (reference sequence). Trimming took 7 bases from V and 4 from J, leaving 17 bases between them. The CDR3 contains 15 residues. This chain's CDR3 is CASIPEPGLYNEQFF. In DNA, the CDR3 is TGTGCCAGCATACCTGAACCGGGACTTTACAATGAGCAGTTCTTC.

Many counts were recorded for this clonotype. The chain has TRBV24-1 and TRBJ2-2; D remains unclear. V was shortened by 3 bases and J by 4 bases, with 11 bases between the two germline ends. The CDR3 is made up of 15 amino acids. CDR1 and CDR2 (germline): KGHDR, SFDVKD. CDR3 DNA: TGTGCCACCAGTGATAGGACCGAACCCACCGGGGAGCTGTTTTTT. This encodes CATSDRTEPTGELFF.

This chain connects TRBV25-1 to TRBJ1-5; perhaps TRBD1 as D (6 bases). V was cut by 4 bases and J by 7 bases, with 11 bases left in between. This CDR3 comprises 13 residues. CDR1 is MGHDK, CDR2 SYGVNS, per germline. CDR3 DNA sequence: TGTGCCAGCAGTGTAGGGGGTCAGCAGCCCCAGCATTTT. Protein sequence: CASSVGGQQPQHF.

The V and J genes are TRBV3-1 and TRBJ1-2; no reliable D call. Germline CDR1 is LGHDT and CDR2 is YNNKEL (reference sequence). The CDR3 contains 15 residues. V was shortened by 4 bases and J by 5 bases, with 17 bases between the two germline ends. CDR3 nucleotides: TGTGCCAGCAGCCCCTCTCCCCCCTGGCGGTATGGCTACACCTTC. Its translation: CASSPSPPWRYGYTF.

This clonotype appeared a few times. This chain joins TRBV28 and TRBJ2-5, with 8 bases matching TRBD1. This CDR3 spans 15 amino acids. Germline lookup yields CDR1 MDHEN and CDR2 SYDVKM. V gave up 5 bases and J gave up 5 bases; unmatched junction bases: 10. The CDR3 sequence is CASSGQGMVWETQYF. CDR3 nucleotide sequence: TGTGCCAGCAGTGGACAGGGCATGGTTTGGGAGACCCAGTACTTC.

This clonotype turned up a few times. V usage is TRBV15 and J usage is TRBJ2-5; D gene ambiguous. Per germline, CDR1 LNHNV and CDR2 YYDKDF (reference sequence). V lost 0 bases and J 7 bases, leaving 6 bases between the germline ends. The CDR3 runs 12 residues. The DNA for the CDR3 is TGTGCCACCAGCAGAGAACTGGGGACCCAGTACTTC. Its protein product is CATSRELGTQYF.

This clonotype appeared a few times. The chain employs TRBV28 and TRBJ2-5; 7 bases agree with TRBD2. Germline trimming cut 7 bases from V and 0 bases from J; bases unmatched to any gene: 8. The CDR3 covers 15 residues. Germline CDR1 MDHEN, CDR2 SYDVKM. As DNA, the CDR3 is TGTGCCAGCAAAGGGGCCGGGACTAACCAAGAGACCCAGTACTTC. The encoded protein is CASKGAGTNQETQYF.

This clonotype was found a few times. The chain links TRBV7-2 to TRBJ1-2; the D gene is possibly TRBD1 (6 bases). CDR3 size: 13 residues. V lost 5 bases and J 8 bases, leaving 15 bases between the germline ends. Germline-derived CDR1 and CDR2 are SGHTA and FQGNSA. CDR3 residues: CASSPGQQGGYTF. In nucleotides, the CDR3 is TGTGCCAGCAGCCCCGGACAGCAGGGGGGCTACACCTTC.

This clonotype was counted between two and nine times. The chain joins TRBV6-2 or TRBV6-3 to TRBJ1-6; D not resolved. The CDR3 covers 15 residues. Trimming shortened V by 2 bases and J by 7 bases, and 12 bases separated the two germline ends. Per germline, CDR1 MNHEY and CDR2 SVGEGT. The CDR3 sequence is CASSYPQPGNSPLHF. CDR3 sequence (DNA): TGTGCCAGCAGTTACCCCCAGCCCGGGAATTCACCCCTCCACTTT.

The table lists this clonotype with a few counts. The chain uses TRBV29-1 and TRBJ1-4, with D uncertain. The CDR3 is 13 residues long. Between the trimmed V and J ends, which lost 2 bases and 8 bases, there was a span of 12 bases. Germline CDR1 SQVTM, CDR2 ANQGSEA. This chain's CDR3 is CSVEFTAGEKLFF. The CDR3, as DNA: TGCAGCGTTGAATTCACCGCCGGGGAAAAACTGTTTTTT.

This chain connects TRBV12-3 or TRBV12-4 to TRBJ1-6; D perhaps matches TRBD1 (5 bases). V was trimmed by 3 bases and J by 10 bases, leaving 13 bases between them. CDR3 length: 14 amino acids. CDR3 sequence reads: CASSLKGRGSPLHF. The CDR3 region has the DNA TGTGCCAGCAGTTTGAAGGGGCGTGGATCACCCCTCCACTTT.

The chain couples TRBV20-1 to TRBJ2-5; D gene ambiguous. Trimming left V 4 bases short and J 5 bases short, with 11 bases between. The CDR3 runs 12 residues. Germline V CDR1 and CDR2: DFQATT, SNEGSKA (reference sequence). CDR3 sequence reads: CSATGYLETQYF. The CDR3 bases are TGCAGTGCTACCGGATACCTCGAGACCCAGTACTTC.

This clonotype occurred a few times. The V and J genes are TRBV7-9 and TRBJ1-1, with D tentatively TRBD1 (5 bases). CDR3 length: 13 residues. The germline V gene encodes CDR1 SEHNR and CDR2 FQNEAQ (reference sequence). The V gene lost 7 bases and the J gene lost 1 base, with 10 bases spanning the gap. DNA of the CDR3: TGTGCCAGCAATCGACAGACGAACACTGAAGCTTTCTTT. It codes for CASNRQTNTEAFF. Combining the CDR3 with reference TRBV7-9 and TRBJ1-1 gives the whole variable domain DTGVSQNPRHKITKRGQNVTFRCDPISEHNRLYWYRQTLGQGPEFLTYFQNEAQLEKSRLLSDRFSAERPKGSFSTLEIQRTEQGDSAMYLCASNRQTNTEAFFGQGTRLTVV.